This record covers a single TCR beta chain. Likely a read error: the CDR3 ends without its conserved phenylalanine or tryptophan. The DNA is omitted, as the CDR3 cannot be located on it reliably, and the CDR3 follows TCRdb's listing. Looked up from germline, CDR1 is SGHTA and CDR2 is FQGNSA. The CDR3 extends over 11 residues, inclusive of both ends. The sample comes from a study of blood T cell repertoires in COVID-19. Some clones are missing from TCRdb's copy, which holds only in-frame ones; the method was immunoSEQ multiplex PCR. The profile shows 200,000 to 250,000 clones, about nine tenths of them singletons.

Sequencing was done on a sample of PBMCs or T cells enriched from blood (not recorded which). The rearrangement links TRBV7-2 to TRBJ1-2. The TCR sequence derives from a woman aged 40 to 55 with acute COVID-19. The CDR3 here is CASSLGILVTL.